The 21 T cell receptor beta chains below come from one sample, sequenced in a study of blood T cells in healthy people across ages. Sample-barcoded 5' priming and a J-beta primer mix drove a second PCR of about 6 to 11 cycles. TCRdb re-analysed the 5' RACE reads in MiXCR, keeping a single row per CDR3 protein. This sample yields about 1.5 million distinct CDR3 sequences, of which approximately 42% are seen a single time; about 4% belongs to the top ten. Sequenced material: blood. The receptor set was obtained from a woman younger than 35 in good health.

The chain uses TRBV29-1 and TRBJ2-3, with a possible D match to TRBD2 (5 bases). Germline V gene lookup returns CDR1 SQVTM and CDR2 ANQGSEA. The CDR3 totals 13 residues. V gave up 4 bases and J gave up 4 bases, with 12 bases separating them. The CDR3 bases are TGCAGCGTTGCAGAGAGAGGGTCAGATACGCAGTATTTT. This encodes CSVAERGSDTQYF.

This clonotype was detected only a few times. The V gene is TRBV19, the J gene TRBJ2-1; D is possibly TRBD1 or TRBD2 (5 bases each). With 3 bases removed from V and 8 bases from J, the gap between germline ends came to 11 bases. In germline, CDR1 is LNHDA, CDR2 SQIVND (reference sequence). CDR3 length: 13 residues. This chain's CDR3 is CASSMGLAHEQFF. The CDR3 bases are TGTGCCAGTAGTATGGGGCTAGCCCATGAGCAGTTCTTC. Full variable domain (remainder filled in from reference TRBV19 and TRBJ2-1): DGGITQSPKYLFRKEGQNVTLSCEQNLNHDAMYWYRQDPGQGLRLIYYSQIVNDFQKGDIAEGYSVSREKKESFPLTVTSAQKNPTAFYLCASSMGLAHEQFFGPGTRLTVL.

This clonotype was observed a single time. This chain connects TRBV4-1 to TRBJ1-2; TRBD1 might be the D (6 bases). V was shortened by 0 bases and J by 8 bases, with 16 bases between the two germline ends. The V gene's germline CDR1 is MGHRA and CDR2 YSYEKL. The CDR3 consists of 15 residues. Here the CDR3 reads CASSQDQSRGRGYTF. CDR3 DNA: TGCGCCAGCAGCCAAGATCAGAGCAGGGGCAGGGGCTACACCTTC.

The J gene is TRBJ2-3, the V gene TRBV11-2; D ambiguous. The CDR3 sequence is 12 residues long. Trimming took off 5 bases at V and 5 bases at J, with 8 bases between the two ends. Germline-derived CDR1 and CDR2 are SGHAT and FQNNGV. CDR3 residues: CASSPSEDTQYF. CDR3 nucleotide sequence: TGTGCCAGCAGCCCATCCGAAGATACGCAGTATTTT. The variable domain in full, completed from reference TRBV11-2 and TRBJ2-3, reads EAGVAQSPRYKIIEKRQSVAFWCNPISGHATLYWYQQILGQGPKLLIQFQNNGVVDDSQLPKDRFSAERLKGVDSTLKIQPAKLEDSAVYLCASSPSEDTQYFGPGTRLTVL.

In the case of this clonotype: One end of the junction is discordant with germline, which a read error may explain. The chain recombines TRBV7-9 with TRBJ1-6; 12 bases match TRBD1. The CDR3 has 15 amino acids. Looked up from germline, CDR1 is SEHNR and CDR2 is FQNEAQ (reference sequence). CDR3 nucleotides: TGTGCCAGCAGCCCGGGGACAGGGGGCGCTTCACCCCCCCACTTT. Translated, it gives CASSPGTGGASPPHF.

V and J are TRBV7-2 and TRBJ2-1; either TRBD1 or TRBD2 may fit D (5 bases each). Trimming took 5 bases from V and 4 from J, leaving 15 bases between them. The CDR3 has 15 amino acids. Germline V lookup: CDR1 SGHTA, CDR2 FQGNSA. The CDR3 DNA reads as TGTGCCAGCAGCCAAGGGGTCGGGGTATACAATGAGCAGTTCTTC. The encoded protein is CASSQGVGVYNEQFF.

The sample holds a few counts of this clonotype. The chain combines TRBV5-1 with TRBJ2-7; 7 bases map to TRBD1. J lost 2 bases, V lost 4 bases, and 6 bases had no gene match. In germline, CDR1 is SGHRS, CDR2 YFSETQ. This CDR3 region has 14 residues. CDR3 sequence reads: CASSHRDSAYEQYF. DNA of the CDR3: TGCGCCAGCAGCCACCGGGACAGTGCCTACGAGCAGTACTTC.

This clonotype was detected only a few times. J is TRBJ2-1 and V is TRBV12-3 or TRBV12-4; D remains ambiguous. The CDR3 spans 14 residues. Trimming pared 2 bases from V and 10 bases from J, leaving 15 bases between. CDR3 in DNA: TGTGCCAGCAGTTTAATTACGGCAGCCGGGGAGCAGTTCTTC. Translating it yields CASSLITAAGEQFF.

V and J are TRBV18 and TRBJ1-2; D is unclear. Germline V gene lookup returns CDR1 KGHSH and CDR2 LQKENI. Trimming pared 3 bases from V and 3 bases from J, leaving 8 bases between. The CDR3 spans 13 residues. The DNA of the CDR3 is TGTGCCAGCTCACCGGACGGCCACTATGGCTACACCTTC. Translated, it gives CASSPDGHYGYTF.

This clonotype was observed a handful of times. This chain connects TRBV28 to TRBJ2-7; D remains ambiguous. The germline CDR1 and CDR2 sequences are MDHEN and SYDVKM. This CDR3 has 16 residues. The germline V and J ends were trimmed by 1 base and 0 bases, with 13 bases remaining between them. The CDR3 DNA reads as TGTGCCAGCAGTTTATCGATGTTTAAGCCCTCCTACGAGCAGTACTTC. Translation: CASSLSMFKPSYEQYF.

The rearrangement joins TRBV5-1 to TRBJ2-7; 7 positions match TRBD1. CDR1 SGHRS and CDR2 YFSETQ come from the germline V gene. This CDR3 is 13 amino acids long. Germline trimming cut 7 bases from V and 7 bases from J; bases unmatched to any gene: 11. CDR3 sequence (DNA): TGCGCCAGCGACAGGGCCCTTTTGGGTGAGCAGTACTTC. Amino acid sequence: CASDRALLGEQYF. The full variable domain, rest sourced from reference TRBV5-1 and TRBJ2-7, is KAGVTQTPRYLIKTRGQQVTLSCSPISGHRSVSWYQQTPGQGLQFLFEYFSETQRNKGNFPGRFSGRQFSNSRSEMNVSTLELGDSALYLCASDRALLGEQYFGPGTRLTVT.

This clonotype was picked up a small number of times. The chain is built from TRBV5-6 and TRBJ1-2, with D possibly matching TRBD1 (5 bases). There are 14 residues in the CDR3. CDR1 and CDR2 (germline): SGHDT, YYEEEE. The V gene lost 4 bases and the J gene lost 4 bases, with 14 bases spanning the gap. The CDR3 sequence: CASSPGAAVYGYTF. DNA of the CDR3: TGTGCCAGCAGCCCCGGGGCAGCAGTCTATGGCTACACCTTC. Supplemented by reference TRBV5-6 and TRBJ1-2, the full variable domain reads DAGVTQSPTHLIKTRGQQVTLRCSPKSGHDTVSWYQQALGQGPQFIFQYYEEEERQRGNFPDRFSGHQFPNYSSELNVNALLLGDSALYLCASSPGAAVYGYTFGSGTRLTVV.

The chain is built from TRBV27 and TRBJ1-2; D is unclear. CDR3 length: 14 amino acids. Germline CDR1 is MNHEY and CDR2 is SMNVEV (reference sequence). Trimming cost V 3 bases and J 5 bases, with 13 bases left between them. CDR3: CASSLAGSEYGYTF. CDR3 DNA: TGTGCCAGCAGTTTGGCTGGGTCAGAGTATGGCTACACCTTC.

This clonotype was recorded a few times. V is TRBV6-1 and J is TRBJ2-1, with D perhaps matching TRBD2 (6 bases). Germline CDR1 MNHNS, CDR2 SASEGT. The V and J ends lost 7 bases and 15 bases respectively, with 13 bases between them. The CDR3 is 10 residues long. This CDR3 reads CASMDPGLFF. The DNA of the CDR3 is TGTGCCAGCATGGATCCGGGACTGTTCTTC.

The rearrangement uses TRBV15 and TRBJ2-1; 8 bases are shared with TRBD2. Per the germline V gene, CDR1 is LNHNV and CDR2 is YYDKDF (reference sequence). The CDR3 loop spans 16 amino acids. V shed 0 bases and J 7 bases; nucleotides not matched to a gene: 8. Written as DNA, the CDR3 is TGTGCCACCAGCAGAGAAATTCGGGGGGGGAGGAATGAGCAGTTCTTC. Its protein product is CATSREIRGGRNEQFF.

The chain links TRBV7-2 to TRBJ2-3; tentatively, D is TRBD1 (5 bases). CDR3 length equals 16 residues. Trimming removed 2 bases from V and 5 bases from J, with 17 bases in between. Germline CDR1 SGHTA, CDR2 FQGNSA. DNA of the CDR3: TGTGCCAGCAGCTTAAGATCATATAGTCAGGGAGATACGCAGTATTTT. Protein sequence: CASSLRSYSQGDTQYF.

The chain links TRBV24-1 to TRBJ2-2, with TRBD2 matching over 8 bases. Germline V gene sequence: CDR1 KGHDR, CDR2 SFDVKD. V gave up 2 bases and J gave up 6 bases; unmatched junction bases: 4. The CDR3 is 15 amino acids. The CDR3 nucleotides are TGTGCCACCAGTGATTCCGGGACTAGGGCCGGGGAGCTGTTTTTT. Its protein product is CATSDSGTRAGELFF.

This clonotype was seen a few times. V gene TRBV2 combines with J gene TRBJ1-1; 7 nucleotides line up with TRBD1. V trimming: 6 bases; J trimming: 3 bases; junction bases outside the gene matches: 7. Per germline, CDR1 SNHLY and CDR2 FYNNEI. This CDR3 region has 14 residues. The CDR3 DNA is TGTGCCAGCAGCGTCGACAGGGCGGACACTGAAGCTTTCTTT. This codes for CASSVDRADTEAFF.

This clonotype was seen repeatedly, ten times or more. The chain has TRBV6-5 and TRBJ2-5; TRBD1 is a possible D gene (6 bases). The CDR3 totals 15 residues. Germline CDR1 reads MNHEY; CDR2 reads SVGAGI. Deletions cut 0 bases from V and 3 bases from J, with 11 bases between. CDR3 in amino acids: CASSYSLNREETQYF. The CDR3, as DNA: TGTGCCAGCAGTTACTCTCTAAACAGGGAAGAGACCCAGTACTTC.

This clonotype has just one count. V and J are TRBV6-2 or TRBV6-3 and TRBJ2-1; 7 bases agree with TRBD1. Germline V gene lookup returns CDR1 MNHEY and CDR2 SVGEGT. J was trimmed by 9 bases and V by 10 bases; bases with no gene match: 9. The CDR3 runs to 12 residues. The CDR3 loop reads CATRDSSVEQFF. The CDR3 DNA is TGTGCCACCCGGGACAGCTCGGTTGAGCAGTTCTTC.

V is TRBV6-5 and J is TRBJ2-3; D is undetermined. The V end lost 2 bases, the J end lost 0 bases, and 6 bases lay between the germline ends. This CDR3 has 14 amino acids. Germline CDR1 and CDR2: MNHEY and SVGAGI. The CDR3 reads CASSYTPSTDTQYF. The CDR3 DNA is TGTGCCAGCAGTTACACGCCTAGCACAGATACGCAGTATTTT.